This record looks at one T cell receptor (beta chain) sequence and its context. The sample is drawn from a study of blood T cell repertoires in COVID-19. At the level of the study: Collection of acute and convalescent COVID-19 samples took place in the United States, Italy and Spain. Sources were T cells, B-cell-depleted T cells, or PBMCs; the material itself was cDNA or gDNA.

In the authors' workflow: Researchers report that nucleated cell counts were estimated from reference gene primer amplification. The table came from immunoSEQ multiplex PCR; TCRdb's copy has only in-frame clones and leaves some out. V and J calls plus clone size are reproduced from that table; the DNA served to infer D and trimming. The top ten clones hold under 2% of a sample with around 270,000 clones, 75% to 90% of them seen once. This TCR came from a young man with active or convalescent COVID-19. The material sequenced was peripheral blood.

CDR3 coding DNA: TGTGCCAGCAGCCCCCTGCGAAGGACAGGGCGCACAACCTACGAGCAGTACTTC. This codes for CASSPLRRTGRTTYEQYF. The chain couples TRBV11-2 to TRBJ2-7, with 8 bases aligning to TRBD1. V was pared by 5 bases and J by 2 bases, with 17 bases of the junction left unmatched. Germline V gives CDR1 SGHAT, CDR2 FQNNGV. CDR3 length: 18 residues.